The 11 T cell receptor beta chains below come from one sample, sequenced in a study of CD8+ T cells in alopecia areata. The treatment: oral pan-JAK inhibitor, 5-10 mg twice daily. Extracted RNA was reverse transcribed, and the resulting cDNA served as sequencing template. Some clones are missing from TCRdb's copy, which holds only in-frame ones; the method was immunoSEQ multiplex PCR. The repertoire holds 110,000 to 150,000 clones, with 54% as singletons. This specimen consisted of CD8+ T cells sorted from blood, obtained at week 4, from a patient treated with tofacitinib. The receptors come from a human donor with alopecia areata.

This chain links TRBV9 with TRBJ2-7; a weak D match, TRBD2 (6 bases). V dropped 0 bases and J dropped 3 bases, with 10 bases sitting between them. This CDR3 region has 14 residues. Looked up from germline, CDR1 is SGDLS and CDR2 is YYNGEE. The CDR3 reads CASSVAGENYEQYF. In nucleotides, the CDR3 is TGTGCCAGCAGCGTAGCGGGGGAGAACTACGAGCAGTACTTC.

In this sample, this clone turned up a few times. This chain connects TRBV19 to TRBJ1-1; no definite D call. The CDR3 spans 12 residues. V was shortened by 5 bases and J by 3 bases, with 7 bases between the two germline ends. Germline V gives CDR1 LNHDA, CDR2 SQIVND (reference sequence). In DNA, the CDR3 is TGTGCCAGTAGTCCGCCCTACACTGAAGCTTTCTTT. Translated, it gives CASSPPYTEAFF. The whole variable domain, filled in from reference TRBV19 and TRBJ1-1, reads DGGITQSPKYLFRKEGQNVTLSCEQNLNHDAMYWYRQDPGQGLRLIYYSQIVNDFQKGDIAEGYSVSREKKESFPLTVTSAQKNPTAFYLCASSPPYTEAFFGQGTRLTVV.

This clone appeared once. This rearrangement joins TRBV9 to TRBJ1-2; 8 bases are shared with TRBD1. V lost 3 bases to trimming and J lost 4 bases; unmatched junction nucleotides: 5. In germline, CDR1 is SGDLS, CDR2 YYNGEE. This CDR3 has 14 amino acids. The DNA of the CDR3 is TGTGCCAGCAGCGGAGGACAGGGAACCTATGGCTACACCTTC. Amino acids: CASSGGQGTYGYTF.

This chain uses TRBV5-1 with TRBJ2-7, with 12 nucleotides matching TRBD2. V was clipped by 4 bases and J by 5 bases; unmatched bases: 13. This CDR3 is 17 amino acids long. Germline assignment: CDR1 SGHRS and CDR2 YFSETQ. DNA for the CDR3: TGCGCCAGCAGCCCGCAAGGACTAGCGGGGAGAACTGACGAGCAGTACTTC. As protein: CASSPQGLAGRTDEQYF.

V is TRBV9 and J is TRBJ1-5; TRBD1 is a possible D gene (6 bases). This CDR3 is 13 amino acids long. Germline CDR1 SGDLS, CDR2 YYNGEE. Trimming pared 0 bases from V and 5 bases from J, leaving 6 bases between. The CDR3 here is CASSVAGDQPQHF. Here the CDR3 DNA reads TGTGCCAGCAGCGTAGCAGGGGATCAGCCCCAGCATTTT.

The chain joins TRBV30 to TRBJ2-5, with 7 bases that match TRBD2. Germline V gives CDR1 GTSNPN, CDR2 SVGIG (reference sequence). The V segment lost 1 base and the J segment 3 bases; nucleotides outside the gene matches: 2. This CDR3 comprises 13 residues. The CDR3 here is CAWSARGEETQYF. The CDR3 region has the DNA TGTGCCTGGAGTGCTCGGGGGGAAGAGACCCAGTACTTC.

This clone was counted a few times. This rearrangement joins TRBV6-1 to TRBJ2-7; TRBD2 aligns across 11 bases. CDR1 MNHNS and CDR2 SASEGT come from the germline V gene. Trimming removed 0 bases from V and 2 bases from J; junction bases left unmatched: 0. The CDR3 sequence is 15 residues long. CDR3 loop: CASSEASGGAYEQYF. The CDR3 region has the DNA TGTGCCAGCAGTGAAGCTAGCGGGGGGGCCTACGAGCAGTACTTC.

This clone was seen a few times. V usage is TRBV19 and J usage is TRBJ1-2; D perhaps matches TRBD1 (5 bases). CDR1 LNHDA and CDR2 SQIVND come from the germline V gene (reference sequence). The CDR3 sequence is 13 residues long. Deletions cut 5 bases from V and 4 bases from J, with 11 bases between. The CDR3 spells CASSPGGSYGYTF. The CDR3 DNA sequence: TGTGCCAGTAGTCCCGGGGGGAGCTATGGCTACACCTTC.

The CDR3 loop is CASSRQTGASYNEQFF. The CDR3 DNA sequence: TGTGCCAGCAGCCGACAGACAGGGGCCTCCTACAATGAGCAGTTCTTC. The genes are TRBV4-2 and TRBJ2-1, with 8 bases aligning to TRBD1. V shed 4 bases, J shed 0 bases, and the junction held 5 bases outside the gene matches. This CDR3 comprises 16 residues. From germline, CDR1 is LGHNA and CDR2 YNFKEQ.

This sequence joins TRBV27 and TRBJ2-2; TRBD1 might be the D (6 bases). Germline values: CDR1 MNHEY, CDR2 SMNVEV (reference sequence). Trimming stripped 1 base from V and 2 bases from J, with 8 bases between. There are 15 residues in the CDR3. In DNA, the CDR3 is TGTGCCAGCAGTTTATGGGACACAAACACCGGGGAGCTGTTTTTT. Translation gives CASSLWDTNTGELFF.

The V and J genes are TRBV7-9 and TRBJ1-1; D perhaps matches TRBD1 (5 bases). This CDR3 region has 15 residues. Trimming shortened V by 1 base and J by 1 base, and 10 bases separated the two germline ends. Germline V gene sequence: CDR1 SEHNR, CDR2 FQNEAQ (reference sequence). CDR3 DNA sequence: TGTGCCAGCAGCTTAGGGGAGACAGCGAACACTGAAGCTTTCTTT. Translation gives CASSLGETANTEAFF.